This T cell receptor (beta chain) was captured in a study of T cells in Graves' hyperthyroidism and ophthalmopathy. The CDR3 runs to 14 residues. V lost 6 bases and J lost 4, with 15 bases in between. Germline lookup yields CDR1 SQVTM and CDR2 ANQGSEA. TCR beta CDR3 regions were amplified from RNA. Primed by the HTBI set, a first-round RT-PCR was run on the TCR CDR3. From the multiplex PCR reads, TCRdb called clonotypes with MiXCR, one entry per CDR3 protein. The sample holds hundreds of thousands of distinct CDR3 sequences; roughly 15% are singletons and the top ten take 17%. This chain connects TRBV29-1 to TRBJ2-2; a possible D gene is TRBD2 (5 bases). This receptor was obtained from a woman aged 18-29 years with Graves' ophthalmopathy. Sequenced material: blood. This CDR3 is CSVRQNRGTGELFF. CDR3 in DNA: TGCAGCGTGCGACAAAACCGGGGCACCGGGGAGCTGTTTTTT.